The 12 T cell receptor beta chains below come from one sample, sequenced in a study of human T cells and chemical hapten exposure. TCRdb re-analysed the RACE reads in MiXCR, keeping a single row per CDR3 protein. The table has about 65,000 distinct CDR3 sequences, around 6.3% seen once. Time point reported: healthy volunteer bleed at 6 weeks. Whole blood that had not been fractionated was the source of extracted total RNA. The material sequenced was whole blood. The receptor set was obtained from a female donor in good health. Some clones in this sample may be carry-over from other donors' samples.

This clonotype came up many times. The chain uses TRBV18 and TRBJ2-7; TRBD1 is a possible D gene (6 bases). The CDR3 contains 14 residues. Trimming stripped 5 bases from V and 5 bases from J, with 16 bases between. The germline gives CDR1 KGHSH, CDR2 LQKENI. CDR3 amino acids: CASSFSGVEDEQYF. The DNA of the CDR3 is TGTGCCAGCTCATTCTCAGGGGTGGAAGACGAGCAGTACTTC.

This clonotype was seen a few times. The CDR3 nucleotides read TGTGCCAGCAGTGTAAACTCCTACGAGCAGTACTTC. Translated, it gives CASSVNSYEQYF. The rearrangement joins TRBV25-1 to TRBJ2-7; no firm D call. Germline V CDR1 and CDR2: MGHDK, SYGVNS. Deletions cut 4 bases from V and 0 bases from J, with 4 bases between. The CDR3 loop spans 12 amino acids.

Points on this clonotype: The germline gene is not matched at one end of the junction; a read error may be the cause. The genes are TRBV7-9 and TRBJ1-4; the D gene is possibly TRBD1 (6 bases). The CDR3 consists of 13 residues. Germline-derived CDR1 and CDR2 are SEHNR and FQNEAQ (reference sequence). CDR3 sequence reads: CASSLTGNEKLFF. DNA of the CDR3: TGTGCCAGCAGCTTAACAGGGAATGAAAAACTGTTCTTT.

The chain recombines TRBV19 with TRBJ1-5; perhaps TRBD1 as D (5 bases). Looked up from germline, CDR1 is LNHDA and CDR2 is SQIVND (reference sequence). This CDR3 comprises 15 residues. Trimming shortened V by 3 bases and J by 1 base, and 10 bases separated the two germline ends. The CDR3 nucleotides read TGTGCCAGTAGTATGGGGGGACTGAGCAATCAGCCCCAGCATTTT. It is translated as CASSMGGLSNQPQHF.

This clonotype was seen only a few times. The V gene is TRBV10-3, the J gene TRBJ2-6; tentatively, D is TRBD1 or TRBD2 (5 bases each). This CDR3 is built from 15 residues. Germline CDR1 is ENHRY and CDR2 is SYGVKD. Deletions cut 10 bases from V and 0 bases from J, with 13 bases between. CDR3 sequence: CATGAGPSGANVLTF. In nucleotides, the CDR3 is TGTGCCACCGGGGCCGGACCCTCTGGGGCCAACGTCCTGACTTTC.

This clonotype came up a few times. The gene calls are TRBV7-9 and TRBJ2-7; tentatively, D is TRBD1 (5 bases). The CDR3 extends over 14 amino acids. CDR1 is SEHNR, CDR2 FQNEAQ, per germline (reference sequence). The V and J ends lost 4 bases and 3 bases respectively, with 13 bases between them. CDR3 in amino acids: CASSSSRALYEQYF. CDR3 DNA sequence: TGTGCCAGCAGCTCTTCCAGGGCCCTCTACGAGCAGTACTTC.

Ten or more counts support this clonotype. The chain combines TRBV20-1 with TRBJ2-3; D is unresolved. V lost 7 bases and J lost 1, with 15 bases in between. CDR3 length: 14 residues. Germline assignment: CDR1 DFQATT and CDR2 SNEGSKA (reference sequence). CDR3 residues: CSVSPEFGTDTQYF. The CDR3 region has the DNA TGCAGTGTCTCCCCGGAGTTCGGCACAGATACGCAGTATTTT.

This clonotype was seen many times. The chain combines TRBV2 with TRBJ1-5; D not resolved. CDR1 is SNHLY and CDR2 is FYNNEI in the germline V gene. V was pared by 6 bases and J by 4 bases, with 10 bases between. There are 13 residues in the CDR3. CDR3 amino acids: CASSQMGNQPQHF. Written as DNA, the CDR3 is TGTGCCAGCAGCCAGATGGGAAATCAGCCCCAGCATTTT.

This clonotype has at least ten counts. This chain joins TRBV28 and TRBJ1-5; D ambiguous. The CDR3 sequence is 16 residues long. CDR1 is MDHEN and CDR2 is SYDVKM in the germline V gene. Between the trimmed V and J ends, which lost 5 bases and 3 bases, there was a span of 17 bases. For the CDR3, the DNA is TGTGCCAGCAGTAAAACTATCGTCAGGAACAATCAGCCCCAGCATTTT. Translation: CASSKTIVRNNQPQHF.

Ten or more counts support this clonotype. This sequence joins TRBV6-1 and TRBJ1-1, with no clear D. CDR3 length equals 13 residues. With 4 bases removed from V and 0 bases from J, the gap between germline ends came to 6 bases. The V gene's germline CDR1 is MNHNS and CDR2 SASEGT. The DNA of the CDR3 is TGTGCCAGCAGTGGAAATATGAACACTGAAGCTTTCTTT. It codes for CASSGNMNTEAFF.

CDR3 residues: CASSYSGTGAYDEQFF. CDR3 in DNA: TGCGCCAGCAGCTATTCCGGGACAGGGGCGTACGATGAGCAGTTCTTC. The chain employs TRBV5-1 and TRBJ2-1; 10 positions agree with TRBD1. Germline lookup yields CDR1 SGHRS and CDR2 YFSETQ. V shed 3 bases, J shed 8 bases, and the junction held 11 bases outside the gene matches. CDR3 length: 16 amino acids.

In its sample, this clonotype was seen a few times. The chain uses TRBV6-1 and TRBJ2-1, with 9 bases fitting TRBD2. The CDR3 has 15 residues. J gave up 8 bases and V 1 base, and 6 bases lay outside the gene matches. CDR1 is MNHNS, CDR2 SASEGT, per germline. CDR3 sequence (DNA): TGTGCCAGCAGTGAAGGGAATAGCGGGAGTGATGAGCAGTTCTTC. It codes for CASSEGNSGSDEQFF.